The 30 T cell receptor beta chains given below trace back to one sample, sequenced in a study of blood T cells in healthy people across ages (dated by TCRdb to the mid-2010s). The library was made by 5' RACE. The sequencing machine was an Illumina HiSeq 2500. A second roughly 7 to 11 cycle PCR used a sample-barcoded 5' primer and a J-beta primer mix. TCRdb itself trimmed the public reads at Q25 with fastp, ran MiXCR and retained productive beta chains. Under each unique CDR3 protein, matching rows form one entry showing the most common genes and DNA. Present in this sample are some 800,000 distinct CDR3 sequences, around 42% of which were seen just once. Roughly 19% of the sample rests with the top ten. Specimen: blood. The receptor source for this set is a man aged 55 to 69 in good health.

This chain uses TRBV7-2 with TRBJ2-7; possible D gene TRBD2, 6 bases. The CDR3 runs to 15 residues. The germline CDR1 and CDR2 sequences are SGHTA and FQGNSA. Between the trimmed V and J ends, which lost 5 bases and 3 bases, there was a span of 17 bases. CDR3 coding DNA: TGTGCCAGCAGCCCCTTTTTCGGGAGCGGCTACGAGCAGTACTTC. It translates to CASSPFFGSGYEQYF.

The chain is built from TRBV4-3 and TRBJ1-2, with D uncertain. The CDR3 contains 15 residues. V gave up 0 bases and J gave up 2 bases, with 10 bases separating them. The germline CDR1 and CDR2 sequences are LGHNA and YSLEER. Here the CDR3 DNA reads TGCGCCAGCAGCCAAGAGCCGGGCCACAACTATGGCTACACCTTC. It specifies CASSQEPGHNYGYTF.

V gene TRBV6-5 combines with J gene TRBJ2-7; D not certain. The CDR3 has 13 residues. V lost 3 bases and J lost 6, with 12 bases in between. Germline V gives CDR1 MNHEY, CDR2 SVGAGI. CDR3 coding DNA: TGTGCCAGCAGTTATCCTGCAAGTGCCGAGCAGTACTTC. Its protein product is CASSYPASAEQYF.

This clonotype was recorded a few times. The chain employs TRBV6-6 and TRBJ2-7; D ambiguous. The V gene lost 6 bases and the J gene lost 2 bases, with 11 bases spanning the gap. CDR3 size: 13 residues. Per germline, CDR1 MNHNY and CDR2 SVGAGI (reference sequence). The CDR3 DNA reads as TGTGCCAGCAGCGCTATGAATCCCTACGAGCAGTACTTC. It is translated as CASSAMNPYEQYF.

The chain carries TRBV6-1 and TRBJ2-6; D could derive from TRBD1 or TRBD2 (5 bases each). Germline V gene sequence: CDR1 MNHNS, CDR2 SASEGT. There are 15 residues in the CDR3. Deletions cut 4 bases from V and 4 bases from J, with 11 bases between. This CDR3 reads CASSVRETGANVLTF. CDR3 bases: TGTGCCAGCAGTGTCAGGGAGACCGGGGCCAACGTCCTGACTTTC.

This clonotype came up a few times. This chain uses TRBV7-2 with TRBJ2-1; 10 bases line up with TRBD2. V trimming: 4 bases; J trimming: 4 bases; junction bases outside the gene matches: 4. Germline loops: CDR1 SGHTA, CDR2 FQGNSA. The CDR3 consists of 15 residues. CDR3 loop: CASSSRTSGYNEQFF. The CDR3 DNA reads TGTGCCAGCAGCTCCCGGACTAGCGGATACAATGAGCAGTTCTTC.

The table lists this clonotype with a few counts. V is TRBV29-1 and J is TRBJ2-3; possibly TRBD1 or TRBD2 for D (5 bases each). The CDR3 runs to 13 residues. Germline CDR1 is SQVTM and CDR2 is ANQGSEA. The germline V and J ends were trimmed by 6 bases and 2 bases, with 12 bases remaining between them. The chain's CDR3 is CSVAPGTTDTQYF. DNA for the CDR3: TGCAGCGTCGCCCCGGGGACCACAGATACGCAGTATTTT.

This clonotype was observed a few times. The chain joins TRBV4-1 to TRBJ2-1, with D tentatively TRBD2 (6 bases). Trimming removed 2 bases at V and 2 bases at J, with 13 bases between. There are 16 residues in the CDR3. The germline gives CDR1 MGHRA, CDR2 YSYEKL. CDR3 DNA: TGCGCCAGCAGCCAATTCCTTGGGGGGACCTACAATGAGCAGTTCTTC. Amino acids: CASSQFLGGTYNEQFF.

This chain uses TRBV4-3 with TRBJ2-4, with TRBD2 identical over 10 bases. Gene TRBJ2-7 matches the end of the DNA better, so the J call may be wrong. This CDR3 is 17 amino acids long. In germline, CDR1 is LGHNA, CDR2 YSLEER. Here the CDR3 reads CASSQDSGTSVLYEQYF. The CDR3 DNA is TGCGCCAGCAGCCAAGACTCCGGGACTAGCGTGCTCTACGAGCAGTACTTC.

This clonotype has only one observation. The genes are TRBV9 and TRBJ2-3; D call uncertain. Germline CDR1 SGDLS, CDR2 YYNGEE. V lost 1 base, J lost 4 bases, and 7 bases lay in between. CDR3 length equals 13 residues. The CDR3 nucleotides read TGTGCCAGCAGCGTACCCGATGCAGATACGCAGTATTTT. Translating gives CASSVPDADTQYF.

V usage is TRBV11-2 and J usage is TRBJ2-3; 8 nucleotides agree with TRBD2. Per the germline V gene, CDR1 is SGHAT and CDR2 is FQNNGV. CDR3 length equals 16 residues. The trim removed 4 bases at V and 5 bases at J, leaving 11 bases unmatched. CDR3 bases: TGTGCCAGCAGCTCGGTCGGGGGGGGGCGTATAGATACGCAGTATTTT. Its translation is CASSSVGGGRIDTQYF.

This clonotype has only a few counts. The V gene is TRBV29-1, the J gene TRBJ1-1; weak D call: TRBD1 (6 bases). Germline-derived CDR1 and CDR2 are SQVTM and ANQGSEA. CDR3 length: 11 amino acids. The germline V and J ends were trimmed by 3 bases and 6 bases, with 8 bases remaining between them. The CDR3 reads CSVEKGAEAFF. The CDR3 nucleotides read TGCAGCGTTGAGAAGGGGGCTGAAGCTTTCTTT.

This clonotype was observed at least ten times. This chain links TRBV4-1 with TRBJ2-7; D is unresolved. The germline gives CDR1 MGHRA, CDR2 YSYEKL. The V and J ends lost 1 base and 2 bases respectively, with 12 bases between them. This CDR3 is 15 amino acids long. DNA for the CDR3: TGCGCCAGCAGCCAAGTCGTGGGGTCGACCTACGAGCAGTACTTC. This translates into CASSQVVGSTYEQYF.

The rearrangement uses TRBV24-1 and TRBJ2-1; 14 bases agree with TRBD2. CDR1 and CDR2 from the germline V gene are KGHDR and SFDVKD. The CDR3 spans 15 residues. V shed 12 bases, J shed 10 bases, and the junction held 13 bases outside the gene matches. In DNA, the CDR3 is TGTGCCGTGGGTAAGACTAGCGGGGGGGCCAGCGAGCAGTTCTTC. Translating gives CAVGKTSGGASEQFF.

This clonotype was observed once. This chain links TRBV27 with TRBJ1-5, with TRBD1 as a possible D gene (6 bases). The germline CDR1 and CDR2 sequences are MNHEY and SMNVEV (reference sequence). The CDR3 totals 20 residues. Between the trimmed V and J ends, which lost 6 bases and 2 bases, there was a span of 29 bases. The CDR3 region is CASSPRAHFDGGAGNQPQHF. The CDR3 nucleotides read TGTGCCAGCAGCCCAAGGGCACATTTTGACGGGGGGGCAGGCAATCAGCCCCAGCATTTT.

This clonotype was observed a few times. The chain links TRBV20-1 to TRBJ2-4, with TRBD2 matching 12 bases. The J call may be incorrect, as the DNA end agrees better with TRBJ2-7. CDR1 and CDR2 from the germline V gene are DFQATT and SNEGSKA (reference sequence). The CDR3 length is 15 residues. Here the CDR3 reads CSARDSGTSGYEQYF. The CDR3 DNA reads as TGCAGTGCTAGAGATTCCGGGACTAGCGGGTACGAGCAGTACTTC.

As DNA, the CDR3 is TGTGCCAGCAGCCGAAGTCCCCTGGAACAAGAGACCCAGTACTTC. Translating it yields CASSRSPLEQETQYF. The V and J genes are TRBV11-1 and TRBJ2-5; D ambiguous. Trimming pared 5 bases from V and 2 bases from J, leaving 15 bases between. The CDR3 runs 15 residues. CDR1 is SGHAT and CDR2 is FQDESV in the germline V gene (reference sequence).

This clonotype appeared a few times. The J gene is TRBJ2-5, the V gene TRBV7-6; D possibly corresponds to TRBD2 (5 bases). Trimming took 4 bases from V and 5 from J, leaving 14 bases between them. The germline V gene encodes CDR1 SGHVS and CDR2 FNYEAQ. This CDR3 spans 14 amino acids. CDR3 residues: CASSSSDGVETQYF. CDR3 DNA sequence: TGTGCCAGCAGCTCCTCGGACGGGGTGGAGACCCAGTACTTC.

This clonotype was found a few times. A much larger clone differs by one base, so this may be a read error. The genes are TRBV6-5 and TRBJ2-7; D gene unclear. There are 13 residues in the CDR3. The V and J ends lost 0 bases and 7 bases respectively, with 10 bases between them. The germline V gene encodes CDR1 MNHEY and CDR2 SVGAGI. The CDR3 loop is CASSYSMRNEQYF. The DNA for the CDR3 is TGTGCCAGCAGTTACTCGATGAGAAATGAGCAGTACTTC.

The V gene is TRBV4-2, the J gene TRBJ1-6; D call uncertain. Trimming took off 4 bases at V and 7 bases at J, with 5 bases between the two ends. The germline gives CDR1 LGHNA, CDR2 YNFKEQ. The CDR3 is made up of 12 amino acids. The DNA for the CDR3 is TGTGCCAGCAGCCCCGTGAATTCACCCCTCCACTTT. Translation: CASSPVNSPLHF.

The V call is TRBV6-2 or TRBV6-3, the J call TRBJ2-7, with 9 bases identical to TRBD1. V lost 6 bases, J lost 0 bases, and 6 bases stayed unmatched. CDR1 is MNHEY and CDR2 is SVGEGT in the germline V gene. This CDR3 contains 15 residues. The CDR3 DNA follows: TGTGCCAGCAGATCCAGACAGGGGGGCTCCTACGAGCAGTACTTC. Its translation is CASRSRQGGSYEQYF.

This chain uses TRBV5-1 with TRBJ2-7; no clear D. CDR3 length equals 14 residues. Deletions cut 3 bases from V and 0 bases from J, with 10 bases between. Germline CDR1 reads SGHRS; CDR2 reads YFSETQ. The DNA of the CDR3 is TGCGCCAGCAGCTCTAGGACGTCCTCCTACGAGCAGTACTTC. This gives the protein CASSSRTSSYEQYF.

This chain joins TRBV7-9 and TRBJ1-2, with TRBD1 as a possible D gene (5 bases). Trimming stripped 5 bases from V and 6 bases from J, with 16 bases between. The CDR3 contains 14 residues. Germline CDR1 reads SEHNR; CDR2 reads FQNEAQ (reference sequence). This CDR3 is CASSRPGLGNGYTF. The CDR3 DNA follows: TGTGCCAGCAGCAGACCGGGACTCGGCAATGGCTACACCTTC.

The rearrangement uses TRBV4-3 and TRBJ2-4; the D gene is possibly TRBD1 (5 bases). The CDR3 has 20 residues. Germline loops: CDR1 LGHNA, CDR2 YSLEER. The V end was cut by 0 bases, the J end by 2 bases, with 23 bases between. The CDR3 protein is CASSQERIGVGRFPKNIQYF. The CDR3 nucleotides read TGCGCCAGCAGCCAAGAGAGGATCGGTGTGGGGCGCTTCCCCAAAAACATTCAGTACTTC.

The rearrangement uses TRBV10-3 and TRBJ2-3, with TRBD1 matching 7 bases. CDR1 is ENHRY and CDR2 is SYGVKD in the germline V gene. This CDR3 is built from 13 residues. V was pared by 7 bases and J by 9 bases, with 10 bases of the junction left unmatched. DNA for the CDR3: TGTGCCATCATGGCCCGGGACAGTCTAACGCAGTATTTT. This translates into CAIMARDSLTQYF.

V usage is TRBV5-1 and J usage is TRBJ1-5; D remains ambiguous. Trimming took 2 bases from V and 0 from J, leaving 12 bases between them. From germline, CDR1 is SGHRS and CDR2 YFSETQ. The CDR3 runs 16 residues. The CDR3 sequence is CASSFIGANSNQPQHF. The CDR3 region has the DNA TGCGCCAGCAGCTTTATAGGAGCTAATAGCAATCAGCCCCAGCATTTT.

The V and J genes are TRBV5-1 and TRBJ2-1, with 9 bases matching TRBD2. This CDR3 is 16 amino acids long. Germline V gene data show CDR1 as SGHRS and CDR2 as YFSETQ. Unmatched junction bases numbered 5, after V lost 0 bases and J lost 4 bases. CDR3 sequence: CASSLEASGGYNEQFF. Here the CDR3 DNA reads TGCGCCAGCAGCTTGGAGGCCAGCGGGGGGTACAATGAGCAGTTCTTC.

This clonotype was recorded a few times. The chain carries TRBV7-2 and TRBJ2-4; 8 bases map to TRBD2. The trim removed 1 base at V and 8 bases at J, leaving 4 bases unmatched. Germline lookup yields CDR1 SGHTA and CDR2 FQGNSA. The length of the CDR3 is 14 residues. The CDR3, as DNA: TGTGCCAGCAGCTTAGAGGGTAGCGGGGACATTCAGTACTTC. Its protein product is CASSLEGSGDIQYF.

This clonotype was seen only a few times. V gene TRBV5-1 combines with J gene TRBJ1-2; a possible D gene is TRBD1 (6 bases). V lost 4 bases, J lost 2 bases, and 27 bases lay in between. In germline, CDR1 is SGHRS, CDR2 YFSETQ. The CDR3 covers 19 residues. In nucleotides, the CDR3 is TGCGCCAGCAGCCTGAACCCGGACAGTGTCTTAGGAGCCAACTATGGCTACACCTTC. Translating it yields CASSLNPDSVLGANYGYTF.

This clonotype has a handful of counts. The chain couples TRBV11-2 to TRBJ2-2, with a possible D match to TRBD1 (6 bases). Germline V gene lookup returns CDR1 SGHAT and CDR2 FQNNGV. This CDR3 contains 15 residues. V was clipped by 5 bases and J by 0 bases, with 10 bases between them. CDR3 sequence: CASSQNRANTGELFF. The CDR3 DNA reads TGTGCCAGCAGCCAGAACAGGGCGAACACCGGGGAGCTGTTTTTT.